This TCR beta chain was sequenced during a study of CD8+ T cells in alopecia areata. Findings and limits, study-wide: Among patients, TCR sharing was less clear than in mice, a difference possibly due in part to HLA diversity in the patient population. Higher clonality and more expanded CD8+ clones appeared in lesional than normal scalp. Sequences from scalp samples also cover resident alphabeta T cells of normal skin.

Reverse transcription of extracted RNA yielded cDNA, which provided the sequencing template. Sequenced by immunoSEQ multiplex PCR; TCRdb stores in-frame clones only, minus some. This sample has about 110,000 clones, with 45% to 60% found just once. CDR1 is MGHRA and CDR2 is YSYEKL in the germline V gene. Between the trimmed V and J ends, which lost 0 bases and 3 bases, there was a span of 24 bases. This CDR3 has 19 residues. In this sample, this clone turned up once. No antigen is known for it. Sampling of alopecia areata patients yielded lesional scalp punch biopsies as well as peripheral blood. This TCR was recovered from a human donor with alopecia areata. The rearrangement links TRBV4-1 to TRBJ2-7; no definite D call. The sequencing sample was made of NKG2D-low CD8+ T cells sorted from blood. Here the CDR3 reads CASSQDIPREDTSGYEQYF. As DNA, the CDR3 is TGCGCCAGCAGCCAAGACATTCCCCGAGAAGATACCTCGGGCTACGAGCAGTACTTC.